The entry that follows covers one TCR beta chain sequence. The data belong to a study of T cell changes during pregnancy in multiple sclerosis. Looked up from germline, CDR1 is PRHDT and CDR2 is FYEKMQ (reference sequence). The V segment lost 2 bases and the J segment 2 bases; nucleotides outside the gene matches: 7. This CDR3 has 19 amino acids. Method: immunoSEQ multiplex PCR; TCRdb's copy keeps in-frame clones and lacks some. The sample consists of some 70,000 clones, 75% to 95% of them appearing once. The receptor's source is a female donor with multiple sclerosis, enrolled in a pregnancy study. The V call is TRBV13, the J call TRBJ2-4; 15 bases map to TRBD2. The sample in question was peripheral blood, obtained in the first trimester of pregnancy. CDR3 DNA: TGTGCCAGCAGCTTACAGGGACTAGCGGGGGGCGAGACCAAAAACATTCAGTACTTC. Translated, it gives CASSLQGLAGGETKNIQYF.